The rows below give T cell receptor beta chains drawn from one sample of a study of CD4+ T cells in melanoma. This table comes from immunoSEQ multiplex PCR, and its TCRdb copy is limited to in-frame clones, with some not included. The sample holds over 130,000 clones; about nine tenths are singletons and the top ten take about 1.6%. The origin of the receptors is a human donor with melanoma. The CDR3 runs from the conserved cysteine through the conserved F or W. Each record gives: V gene, CDR3 protein.

V gene: TRBV4-1
CDR3 protein: CASSYGQGDYTQYF

V gene: TRBV6-6
CDR3 protein: CASRGPANTEAFF

V gene: TRBV19
CDR3 protein: CASSLTRSAYEQYF

V gene: TRBV6-1
CDR3 protein: CASREYPELGWNTEAFF

V gene: TRBV20-1
CDR3 protein: CSARAGSEQYF

V gene: TRBV7-3
CDR3 protein: CASSPDRAWEQYF

V gene: TRBV16
CDR3 protein: CASSQSPFYEQYF

V gene: TRBV5-1
CDR3 protein: CASSRDSQGTGGGGGYTF

V gene: TRBV7-9
CDR3 protein: CASSAGVGDGSSGYTF

V gene: TRBV7-3
CDR3 protein: CASSPAQTSGGSTDTQYF

V gene: TRBV5-6
CDR3 protein: CASSFYMVYEQYF

V gene: TRBV5-6
CDR3 protein: CASSRDRRANSPLHF

V gene: TRBV2
CDR3 protein: CASSGDRAVFSNYGYTF

V gene: TRBV6-5
CDR3 protein: CASKLQGNTGELFF

V gene: TRBV5-1
CDR3 protein: CASSFAPSGQGYQPQHF

V gene: TRBV19
CDR3 protein: CASKQGAHLVTTDTQYF

V gene: TRBV2
CDR3 protein: CASSDQGAPYGYTF

V gene: TRBV6-1
CDR3 protein: CASRRTGGYEQYF

V gene: TRBV4-2
CDR3 protein: CASSQERGLGQGVGYTF

V gene: TRBV12-2
CDR3 protein: CASRRGTSKETQYF

V gene: TRBV11-1
CDR3 protein: CASSLGQDYGYTF

V gene: TRBV19
CDR3 protein: CASSIGVGTLGQPQHF

V gene: TRBV5-1
CDR3 protein: CASSFTGTSTGELFF

V gene: TRBV5-1
CDR3 protein: CASSSQGGDGYTF

V gene: TRBV5-1
CDR3 protein: CASSLGQTGGRTEAFF

V gene: TRBV11-2
CDR3 protein: CASSAGSFPYEQYF

V gene: TRBV6-5
CDR3 protein: CASRGSGNQPQHF

V gene: TRBV10-2
CDR3 protein: CASRDTSGASYEQYF

V gene: TRBV5-4
CDR3 protein: CASSLKGQGLFNEQFF

V gene: TRBV5-1
CDR3 protein: CASSLTGGGADTQYF

V gene: TRBV7-6
CDR3 protein: CASSLEWRGGETQYF

V gene: TRBV7-6
CDR3 protein: CASSSLVGGGNTEAFF

V gene: TRBV2
CDR3 protein: CASSGTPRGQVYGYTF

V gene: TRBV10-3
CDR3 protein: CAISEPNLAGGEDTQYF

V gene: TRBV5-6
CDR3 protein: CASSLDGGHSTDTQYF

V gene: TRBV30
CDR3 protein: CAWSVAGSQPQHF

V gene: TRBV27
CDR3 protein: CASSGPGQGGEFPYEQYF

V gene: TRBV11-2
CDR3 protein: CASSLTRANTGELFF

V gene: TRBV19
CDR3 protein: CASSKGEDRGWGISNQPQHF

V gene: TRBV4-1
CDR3 protein: CASSQMGGPRQETQYF

V gene: TRBV7-9
CDR3 protein: CASSKDLGGYTF

V gene: TRBV2
CDR3 protein: CASSENPFSSDGYTF

V gene: TRBV6-5
CDR3 protein: CASSDTTDTQYF

V gene: TRBV30
CDR3 protein: CAWSGGLRETQYF

V gene: TRBV14
CDR3 protein: CASSQANRGGGTEAFF